This record concerns one TCR beta chain sequence. In the source study's methods: Estimated nucleated cell counts came from reference gene primer amplification. The method was immunoSEQ multiplex PCR; TCRdb's version includes in-frame clones alone and lacks a portion of them. That table supplies the V and J calls and clone size; D and trimming were determined from the DNA. The data show 85,000 to 100,000 clones, with 80% to 90% seen just once and around 4.7% held by the top ten. There are 14 residues in the CDR3. V was shortened by 1 base and J by 3 bases, with 9 bases between the two germline ends. CDR1 and CDR2 (germline): SEHNR, FQNEAQ (reference sequence). The source of the sample is a study of blood T cell repertoires in COVID-19. Study in general: Some COVID-19 samples were acute and others convalescent; all came from the United States, Italy and Spain. The cDNA or gDNA used as material had been derived from T cells, B-cell-depleted T cells, or PBMCs.

While infection was still active, Seattle patients were enrolled and then followed longitudinally. This chain links TRBV7-9 with TRBJ1-2; D remains unclear. This sequence was found in an elderly man with COVID-19, enrolled during active disease. Sequenced input: peripheral blood. In DNA, the CDR3 is TGTGCCAGCAGCTTAGGGTGGGAGGACTATGGCTACACCTTC. Translated: CASSLGWEDYGYTF.